These T cell receptor beta chains were read from a single sample in a study of T cells after yellow fever vaccination. TCRdb redid the calling of the 5' RACE reads with MiXCR, one entry per CDR3 protein. The table records around 600,000 distinct CDR3 sequences, approximately 13% of them present only once. The sample in question was PBMCs, obtained on the day of the yellow fever booster vaccination. These TCRs come from a man between 25 and 39 years old who received the YFV17D yellow fever vaccine. The conserved cysteine and the conserved F or W are not part of the CDR3 here. A D gene is named only where the DNA matches it firmly.

v_call: TRBV20-1; d_call: .; cdr3_aa: SARASENTGELF
v_call: TRBV29-1; d_call: .; cdr3_aa: SVEAGRIDTQY
v_call: TRBV6-1; d_call: .; cdr3_aa: ASSLDGSTNEKLF
v_call: TRBV27; d_call: TRBD2; cdr3_aa: ASSSPPTSGRHEQF
v_call: TRBV18; d_call: .; cdr3_aa: ASSPDTGTEAF
v_call: TRBV12-3/TRBV12-4; d_call: .; cdr3_aa: ASSSAGPMRY
v_call: TRBV14; d_call: .; cdr3_aa: ASSQDLGRTQY
v_call: TRBV10-3; d_call: .; cdr3_aa: AIRDGYEQY
v_call: TRBV27; d_call: .; cdr3_aa: ASSLARGGPYEQY
v_call: TRBV5-1; d_call: .; cdr3_aa: ASSLGGVAASYNEQF
v_call: TRBV18; d_call: .; cdr3_aa: ASSVDPDRGEQF
v_call: TRBV7-2; d_call: .; cdr3_aa: ASTSVGGEGNQPQH
v_call: TRBV5-1; d_call: .; cdr3_aa: ASSLGRQGNTEAF
v_call: TRBV20-1; d_call: .; cdr3_aa: SARDSRGLHTDTQY
v_call: TRBV5-1; d_call: .; cdr3_aa: ASSLVPADSGANVLT
v_call: TRBV7-2; d_call: TRBD1; cdr3_aa: ASSRGAGGQETQY
v_call: TRBV24-1; d_call: TRBD2; cdr3_aa: ATESGTNEQY
v_call: TRBV6-5; d_call: .; cdr3_aa: ASSYSIWEPGANVLT
v_call: TRBV4-2; d_call: TRBD2; cdr3_aa: ASSQEGTSGNTGELF
v_call: TRBV7-2; d_call: .; cdr3_aa: ASSLRGEQY
v_call: TRBV3-1; d_call: .; cdr3_aa: ASSPSEPLHIQY
v_call: TRBV5-5; d_call: .; cdr3_aa: ASSSPTVEAF
v_call: TRBV7-8; d_call: .; cdr3_aa: ASSLRDGLAGELF
v_call: TRBV18; d_call: .; cdr3_aa: ASSGGHSSYEQY
v_call: TRBV9; d_call: TRBD2; cdr3_aa: ASRKAGADTGELF
v_call: TRBV28; d_call: TRBD2; cdr3_aa: ASKASGSRKTQY
v_call: TRBV20-1; d_call: TRBD1; cdr3_aa: SAWTGREETQY
v_call: TRBV6-1; d_call: .; cdr3_aa: ASRTRTFHEQY
v_call: TRBV25-1; d_call: .; cdr3_aa: ASSKPQVTNEKLF
v_call: TRBV27; d_call: TRBD2; cdr3_aa: ASSRGGSPDTQY
v_call: TRBV3-1; d_call: TRBD1; cdr3_aa: ACTPNGITGGPFRLH
v_call: TRBV20-1; d_call: .; cdr3_aa: SVVRLETQY
v_call: TRBV20-1; d_call: TRBD2; cdr3_aa: SASGTSGLVEQF
v_call: TRBV20-1; d_call: .; cdr3_aa: SARDFLAETYNEQF
v_call: TRBV12-3/TRBV12-4; d_call: .; cdr3_aa: ASSWEDIYEQY
v_call: TRBV5-6; d_call: TRBD1; cdr3_aa: ASSPDWTGSSYEQY
v_call: TRBV6-2/TRBV6-3; d_call: .; cdr3_aa: ASSYRGNPNEKLF
v_call: TRBV12-3/TRBV12-4; d_call: TRBD2; cdr3_aa: ASRPSGSGADTQY
v_call: TRBV28; d_call: .; cdr3_aa: ASTDSQSIYEQY
v_call: TRBV7-6; d_call: TRBD2; cdr3_aa: ASNLAGGPGETQY
v_call: TRBV30; d_call: .; cdr3_aa: AWSRLLRYNEQF
v_call: TRBV18; d_call: TRBD2; cdr3_aa: ASSHLAGENEQF
v_call: TRBV6-1; d_call: TRBD1; cdr3_aa: ASSPQGTNTDTQY
v_call: TRBV18; d_call: .; cdr3_aa: ASSPLGQTNTEAF
v_call: TRBV4-3; d_call: .; cdr3_aa: ASSQRRSYEQY
v_call: TRBV7-6; d_call: .; cdr3_aa: ASSPEAGAYEQY
v_call: TRBV10-2; d_call: .; cdr3_aa: ASRMTREEAF
v_call: TRBV19; d_call: TRBD2; cdr3_aa: ASTTEAGASYNEQF
v_call: TRBV20-1; d_call: TRBD1; cdr3_aa: SAILSGTGVGNEQF
v_call: TRBV20-1; d_call: .; cdr3_aa: SARGGANVLT
v_call: TRBV7-9; d_call: TRBD2; cdr3_aa: ASSPTSGRTDTQY
v_call: TRBV11-2; d_call: .; cdr3_aa: ASSRYGTTDTQY
v_call: TRBV28; d_call: TRBD1; cdr3_aa: ASSHPQGAGGVRAF